This TCR beta chain was recovered during a study of blood T cell repertoires in COVID-19. In the authors' workflow: The assay estimated nucleated cells by amplifying reference gene primers. Libraries were prepared by immunoSEQ multiplex PCR; TCRdb keeps only in-frame clonotypes and omits some of them. D and trimming were read from the DNA, whereas the V and J calls and clone size are those reported in that table. The sample lists roughly 700,000 clones, just under 90% occurring once. CDR1 SGHTA and CDR2 FQGNSA come from the germline V gene. V was pared by 3 bases and J by 0 bases, with 14 bases between. This CDR3 region has 16 residues. This clone turned up a few times.

The source of this sequence is a woman aged 18-29 years with acute or convalescent COVID-19. The sequenced sample consisted of peripheral blood. The chain links TRBV7-2 to TRBJ1-2, with unresolved D. The CDR3 nucleotides read TGTGCCAGCAGCTTTGCCTGGCGGGGAGCTAACTATGGCTACACCTTC. It translates to CASSFAWRGANYGYTF.